Shown below are 14 T cell receptor beta chains from a single sample sequenced in a study of human T cells and chemical hapten exposure. TCRdb recomputed calls from the RACE reads with MiXCR, one row per CDR3 protein. The repertoire holds some 350,000 distinct CDR3 sequences, with about 7% as singletons. Sample time point: patch test 1, 2 weeks after DPC sensitization. Specified treatment: therapeutic diphenylcyclopropenone sensitization with weekly scalp DPC. The source was whole blood, collected in connection with sensitization to the hapten diphenylcyclopropenone (DPC). All receptors come from a woman aged 18-29 years with alopecia areata. Some clones in this sample may be carry-over from other donors' samples.

This clonotype was observed a single time. This rearrangement joins TRBV5-1 to TRBJ1-4; a possible D gene is TRBD1 (5 bases). The CDR3 runs 15 residues. V was trimmed by 4 bases and J by 8 bases, leaving 18 bases between them. From germline, CDR1 is SGHRS and CDR2 YFSETQ. CDR3 sequence (DNA): TGCGCCAGCAGCCCCACAGACAGCGCGGACGAAAAACTGTTTTTT. Its protein is CASSPTDSADEKLFF.

This chain connects TRBV6-2 or TRBV6-3 to TRBJ2-3, with TRBD2 matching 7 bases. V shed 2 bases, J shed 6 bases, and the junction held 5 bases outside the gene matches. Germline V lookup: CDR1 MNHEY, CDR2 SVGEGT. There are 14 residues in the CDR3. This chain's CDR3 is CASSYRDGRDTQYF. The CDR3 nucleotides read TGTGCCAGCAGTTACCGGGACGGGAGGGATACGCAGTATTTT.

The CDR3 nucleotides read TGTGCCACCAGTGATTCTACCGGGACTAGCAATGAGCAGTTCTTC. Protein: CATSDSTGTSNEQFF. This chain connects TRBV24-1 to TRBJ2-1, with 8 positions matching TRBD2. This CDR3 has 15 residues. CDR1 is KGHDR and CDR2 is SFDVKD in the germline V gene. The V segment lost 2 bases and the J segment 6 bases; nucleotides outside the gene matches: 5.

This clonotype was counted ten times or more. The chain has TRBV9 and TRBJ1-6; D is unresolved. The V end lost 4 bases, the J end lost 7 bases, and 21 bases lay between the germline ends. The CDR3 sequence is 17 residues long. From germline, CDR1 is SGDLS and CDR2 YYNGEE. CDR3 in DNA: TGTGCCAGCAGCTCCCTGGGCAAGGCGGACTTGAATTCACCCCTCCACTTT. This codes for CASSSLGKADLNSPLHF.

V gene TRBV6-2 or TRBV6-3 combines with J gene TRBJ2-2; D possibly corresponds to TRBD1 (6 bases). The CDR3 length is 14 residues. Germline values: CDR1 MNHEY, CDR2 SVGEGT. V shed 7 bases and J shed 3 bases, with 12 bases lying between them. In nucleotides, the CDR3 is TGTGCCAGCAAGGGGACAAGGGACACCGGGGAGCTGTTTTTT. Protein sequence: CASKGTRDTGELFF.

The V gene is TRBV7-2, the J gene TRBJ1-1, with no clear D. The CDR3 runs to 12 residues. Germline V gene lookup returns CDR1 SGHTA and CDR2 FQGNSA. V lost 5 bases, J lost 3 bases, and 7 bases lay in between. This chain's CDR3 is CASSEGYTEAFF. The CDR3 nucleotides are TGTGCCAGCAGCGAGGGATACACTGAAGCTTTCTTT.

This clonotype was counted only a few times. This sequence joins TRBV12-3 or TRBV12-4 and TRBJ2-1, with D uncertain. V was trimmed by 1 base and J by 4 bases, leaving 11 bases between them. The CDR3 is 15 amino acids. CDR3 residues: CASSLGPGRYNEQFF. In DNA form, the CDR3 reads TGTGCCAGCAGTTTAGGTCCCGGACGGTACAATGAGCAGTTCTTC.

The gene calls are TRBV20-1 and TRBJ2-7, with D unresolved. This CDR3 region has 12 residues. Germline V gene sequence: CDR1 DFQATT, CDR2 SNEGSKA (reference sequence). V dropped 3 bases and J dropped 0 bases, with 6 bases sitting between them. CDR3 in DNA: TGCAGTGCTAGGGACGCCTCCTACGAGCAGTACTTC. This translates into CSARDASYEQYF.

This clonotype was counted between two and nine times. The V call is TRBV4-3, the J call TRBJ1-4; D is undetermined. Germline CDR1 and CDR2: LGHNA and YSLEER. V dropped 0 bases and J dropped 7 bases, with 3 bases sitting between them. This CDR3 is 12 amino acids long. The chain's CDR3 is CASSQDTEKLFF. CDR3 DNA: TGCGCCAGCAGCCAAGATACTGAAAAACTGTTTTTT.

V gene TRBV6-1 combines with J gene TRBJ1-5; 8 bases line up with TRBD1. The CDR3 is 16 residues long. The germline V gene has CDR1 MNHNS and CDR2 SASEGT. The trim removed 4 bases at V and 5 bases at J, leaving 10 bases unmatched. CDR3 sequence: CASSGRTGLLDQPQHF. The DNA for the CDR3 is TGTGCCAGCAGTGGGAGGACAGGGTTGTTGGATCAGCCCCAGCATTTT.

In this sample, this clonotype turned up a few times. V is TRBV14 and J is TRBJ2-1, with D unresolved. This CDR3 has 15 amino acids. Germline V CDR1 and CDR2: SGHDN, FVKESK. V was shortened by 2 bases and J by 2 bases, with 10 bases between the two germline ends. DNA of the CDR3: TGTGCCAGCAGCCAAAAAATTGAGCCCTACAATGAGCAGTTCTTC. Amino acids: CASSQKIEPYNEQFF.

This clonotype occurred a few times. The V and J genes are TRBV20-1 and TRBJ1-4; D is uncertain. The CDR3 has 11 residues. The germline V gene has CDR1 DFQATT and CDR2 SNEGSKA (reference sequence). The V gene lost 5 bases and the J gene lost 8 bases, with 9 bases spanning the gap. The CDR3 protein is CSAHDREKLFF. The CDR3 DNA reads as TGCAGTGCTCACGACCGAGAAAAACTGTTTTTT.

In its sample, this clonotype was seen a few times. The chain uses TRBV7-9 and TRBJ1-1; possible D gene TRBD1, 6 bases. CDR3 length equals 15 residues. V lost 6 bases and J lost 6, with 20 bases in between. The germline V gene encodes CDR1 SEHNR and CDR2 FQNEAQ (reference sequence). The CDR3 DNA reads TGTGCCAGCAGGTATCCTATCACAGGGCGCGCTGAAGCTTTCTTT. It yields the protein CASRYPITGRAEAFF.

The gene calls are TRBV11-3 and TRBJ2-5, with a possible D match to TRBD2 (5 bases). The V and J ends lost 1 base and 2 bases respectively, with 11 bases between them. The CDR3 runs to 15 residues. The germline V gene encodes CDR1 SGHNT and CDR2 YENEEA. The CDR3, as DNA: TGTGCCAGCAGCTTAGGTTGGGAGTCACAAGAGACCCAGTACTTC. Translated: CASSLGWESQETQYF.